This T cell receptor beta chain was recorded in a study of blood T cell repertoires in COVID-19 (dated by TCRdb to 2019 to 2021). Describing the broader study: Samples covering the acute and convalescent phases of COVID-19 were provided by collaborators in the United States, Italy and Spain. Deeply sampled blood TCRbeta repertoires from subjects exposed to, actively infected with, or recovered from COVID-19 were included in the dataset. The prospective study material was composed of cDNA or gDNA derived from T cells, B-cell-depleted T cells, or PBMCs. Nearly every sample came with metadata listing a de-identified subject ID, COVID-19 status, age in years and sex. Where HLA class I and class II types were available, the types were taken from metadata supplied by the sample provider, not from assay-based typing. The repertoires were released in a freely available public database meant as a resource for research on the immune response to SARS-CoV-2. Samples were obtained from the ongoing ImmuneRACE study (first 160 participants) and from 1,254 subjects provided by 6 global collaborators. Findings and caveats that apply to the study as a whole: How much clinical and demographic metadata was included differed by source and by participant, and the metadata was provided uncurated.

A remark on this clone: Its recognized antigen is unknown. Per-base qualities were not stored, and no clone one base away is much larger.

The immunoSEQ Assay, a bias-controlled multiplex PCR, was used to amplify TCRbeta CDR3 regions from genomic DNA. Per the authors' processing: Nucleated cell counts per sample were estimated from amplification of reference gene primers within the assay. Sequence reads were collapsed and filtered to measure the absolute abundance of every unique TCRbeta CDR3 rearrangement. For each sample, productive Simpson clonality was calculated as the square root of Simpson's diversity index over productive rearrangements. TCRdb limited this immuneACCESS table to in-frame rearrangements with V and J called. A share of clones is missing; checked studies link under half to unresolved V genes, and the rest is unexplained. Clonal size and the V and J genes are those of that table, whereas D and trimming came from the DNA. Recorded for this sample are some 360,000 clones; about nine tenths of them occurred a single time. In total, the top ten clones hold approximately 1% of the sample.

Enrolling through a virtual design, the prospective study's participants ranged in age from about 18 to 100 years and lived across roughly 24 United States geographic areas. In the prospective study, participants were assigned to cohorts based on the clinical history participants reported in a screening survey and a study questionnaire. Exposed participants had been in contact with someone with a PCR-confirmed or clinician-diagnosed COVID-19 case within 2 weeks of study entry. In the prospective study, mobile phlebotomists collected whole blood, serum and a nasopharyngeal or oropharyngeal swab from each participant. Participants in the prospective study had the option to provide additional blood draws and questionnaires over a roughly 2-month period. Before DNA extraction, prospective study blood samples were shipped either frozen or at room temperature. CDR1 is given as SGDLS and CDR2 as YYNGEE, both from the germline V gene. From V the trimming removes 0 bases and from J it removes 6 bases, while the gene matches leave 3 bases of the junction unaccounted for. The CDR3 covers 15 residues, taking in both the cysteine and the phenylalanine. Kept here is only the CDR3 DNA, which spans 45 bases and is read in frame from base 1.

The TCR comes from a woman in her 30s who had been exposed to COVID-19. The specimen was PBMCs or T cells enriched from blood (not recorded which). The V gene is TRBV9 and the J gene is TRBJ1-4, with 9 bases matching TRBD1. The CDR3 is CASSVGTGVYEKLFF. The nucleotides are TGTGCCAGCAGCGTAGGGACAGGGGTATATGAAAAACTGTTTTTT. The entire variable domain, with the stretches around the CDR3 drawn from the reference TRBV9 and TRBJ1-4 proteins, is DSGVTQTPKHLITATGQRVTLRCSPRSGDLSVYWYQQSLDQGLQFLIQYYNGEERAKGNILERFSAQQFPDLHSELNLSSLELGDSALYFCASSVGTGVYEKLFFGSGTQLSVL.